The present T cell receptor beta chain was sequenced within a study of blood T cell repertoires in COVID-19. Some clones are missing from TCRdb's copy, which holds only in-frame ones; the method was immunoSEQ multiplex PCR. The sample consists of around 310,000 clones, over 80% of them appearing once. The germline gives CDR1 KGHDR, CDR2 SFDVKD. The CDR3 has 15 residues. V was pared by 2 bases and J by 6 bases, with 6 bases of the junction left unmatched. This chain links TRBV24-1 with TRBJ2-5; the match to TRBD1 covers 9 bases. The TCR originated in a man aged 30 to 39 who had recovered from COVID-19. The sequenced material came from PBMCs or T cells enriched from blood (not recorded which). The CDR3 here is CATSDSGTGRKTQYF. The CDR3 DNA is TGTGCCACCAGTGATTCCGGGACAGGGAGAAAGACCCAGTACTTC.